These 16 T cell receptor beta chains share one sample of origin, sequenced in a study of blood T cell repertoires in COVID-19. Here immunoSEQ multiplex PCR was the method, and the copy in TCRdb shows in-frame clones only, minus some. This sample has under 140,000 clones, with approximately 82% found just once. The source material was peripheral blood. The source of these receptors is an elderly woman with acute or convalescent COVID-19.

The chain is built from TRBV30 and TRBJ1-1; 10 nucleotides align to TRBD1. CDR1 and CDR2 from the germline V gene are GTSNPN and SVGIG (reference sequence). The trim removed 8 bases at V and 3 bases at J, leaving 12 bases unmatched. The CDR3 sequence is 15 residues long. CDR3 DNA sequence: TGTGCCGGAATCCGGGACAGGGGAGCGGACACTGAAGCTTTCTTT. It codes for CAGIRDRGADTEAFF.

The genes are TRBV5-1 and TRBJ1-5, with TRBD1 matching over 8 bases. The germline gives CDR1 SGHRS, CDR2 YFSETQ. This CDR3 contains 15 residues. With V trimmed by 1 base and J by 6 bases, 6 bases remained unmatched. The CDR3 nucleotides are TGCGCCAGCAGCTTGACAGGGGGAGTACGTCAGCCCCAGCATTTT. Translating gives CASSLTGGVRQPQHF.

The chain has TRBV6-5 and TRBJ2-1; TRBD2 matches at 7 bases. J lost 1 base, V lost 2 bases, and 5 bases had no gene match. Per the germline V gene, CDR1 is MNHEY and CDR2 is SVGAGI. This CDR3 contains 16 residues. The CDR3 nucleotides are TGTGCCAGCAGTTACCTCCGCGGGGGATCCTACAATGAGCAGTTCTTC. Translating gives CASSYLRGGSYNEQFF.

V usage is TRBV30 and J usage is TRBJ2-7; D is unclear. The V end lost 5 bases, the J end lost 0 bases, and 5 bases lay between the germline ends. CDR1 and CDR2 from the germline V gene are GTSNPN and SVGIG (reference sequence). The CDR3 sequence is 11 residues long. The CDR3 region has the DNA TGTGCCTGGGCGCGCTCCTACGAGCAGTACTTC. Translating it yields CAWARSYEQYF.

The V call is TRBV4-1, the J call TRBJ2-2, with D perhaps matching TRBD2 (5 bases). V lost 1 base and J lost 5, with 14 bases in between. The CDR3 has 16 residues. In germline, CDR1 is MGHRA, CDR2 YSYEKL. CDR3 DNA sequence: TGCGCCAGCAGCCAAGGCCCCCCTAGCCGAACCGGGGAGCTGTTTTTT. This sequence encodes CASSQGPPSRTGELFF.

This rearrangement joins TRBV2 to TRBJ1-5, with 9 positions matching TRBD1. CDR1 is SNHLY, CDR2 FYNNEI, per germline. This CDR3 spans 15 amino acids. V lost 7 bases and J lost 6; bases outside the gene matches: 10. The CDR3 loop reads CASTRDRVVVQPQHF. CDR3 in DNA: TGTGCCAGCACGAGGGACAGGGTCGTAGTTCAGCCCCAGCATTTT.

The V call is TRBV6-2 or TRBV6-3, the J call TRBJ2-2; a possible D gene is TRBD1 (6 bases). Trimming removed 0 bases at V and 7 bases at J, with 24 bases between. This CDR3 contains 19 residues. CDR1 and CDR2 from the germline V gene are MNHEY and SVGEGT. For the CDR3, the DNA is TGTGCCAGCAGTTACTCCTCAGTTCGACAGGATACCAACCTCGGGGAGCTGTTTTTT. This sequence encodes CASSYSSVRQDTNLGELFF.

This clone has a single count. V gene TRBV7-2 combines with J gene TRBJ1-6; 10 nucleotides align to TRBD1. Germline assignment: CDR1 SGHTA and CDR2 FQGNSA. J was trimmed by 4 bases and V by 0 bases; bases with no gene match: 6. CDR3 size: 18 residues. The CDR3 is CASSLAHWTGGYNSPLHF. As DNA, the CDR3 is TGTGCCAGCAGCTTAGCGCATTGGACAGGGGGTTATAATTCACCCCTCCACTTT.

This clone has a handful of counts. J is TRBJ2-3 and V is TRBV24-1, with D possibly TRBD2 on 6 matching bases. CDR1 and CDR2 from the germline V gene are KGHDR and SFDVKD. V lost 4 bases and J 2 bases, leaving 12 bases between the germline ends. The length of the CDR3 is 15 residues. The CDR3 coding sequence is TGTGCCACCAGTGACCGAAGCGGGTTCACAGATACGCAGTATTTT. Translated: CATSDRSGFTDTQYF.

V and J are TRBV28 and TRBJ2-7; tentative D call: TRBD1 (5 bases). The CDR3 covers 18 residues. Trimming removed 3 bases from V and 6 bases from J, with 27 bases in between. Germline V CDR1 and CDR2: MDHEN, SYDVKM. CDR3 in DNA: TGTGCCAGCAGTTTGGGCCTCGGTCAGGGCGAATCCCGGCGCGAGCAGTACTTC. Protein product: CASSLGLGQGESRREQYF.

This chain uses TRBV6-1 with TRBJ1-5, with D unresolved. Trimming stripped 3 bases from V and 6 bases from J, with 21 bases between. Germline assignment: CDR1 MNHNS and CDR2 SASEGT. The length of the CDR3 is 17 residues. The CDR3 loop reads CASSDNLGRYPGQPQHF. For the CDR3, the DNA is TGTGCCAGCAGTGATAACCTCGGGAGGTATCCCGGTCAGCCCCAGCATTTT.

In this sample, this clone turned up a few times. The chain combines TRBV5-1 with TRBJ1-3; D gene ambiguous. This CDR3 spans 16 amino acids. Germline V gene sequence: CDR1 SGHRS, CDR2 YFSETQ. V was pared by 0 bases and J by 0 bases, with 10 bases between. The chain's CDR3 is CASSLVQIDSGNTIYF. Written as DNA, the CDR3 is TGCGCCAGCAGCTTGGTCCAGATTGACTCTGGAAACACCATATATTTT. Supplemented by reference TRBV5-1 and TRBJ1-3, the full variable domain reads KAGVTQTPRYLIKTRGQQVTLSCSPISGHRSVSWYQQTPGQGLQFLFEYFSETQRNKGNFPGRFSGRQFSNSRSEMNVSTLELGDSALYLCASSLVQIDSGNTIYFGEGSWLTVV.

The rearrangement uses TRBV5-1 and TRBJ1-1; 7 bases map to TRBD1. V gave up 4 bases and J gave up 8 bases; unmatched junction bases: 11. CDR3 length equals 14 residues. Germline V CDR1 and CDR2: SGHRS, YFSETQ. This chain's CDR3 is CASSPVPGQREAFF. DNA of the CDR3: TGCGCCAGCAGCCCGGTCCCGGGACAGCGAGAAGCTTTCTTT.

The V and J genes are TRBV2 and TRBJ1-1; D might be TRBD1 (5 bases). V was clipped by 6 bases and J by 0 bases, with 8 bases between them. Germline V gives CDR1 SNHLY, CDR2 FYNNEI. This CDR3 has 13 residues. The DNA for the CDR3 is TGTGCCAGCAGGACAGCAATGAACACTGAAGCTTTCTTT. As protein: CASRTAMNTEAFF.

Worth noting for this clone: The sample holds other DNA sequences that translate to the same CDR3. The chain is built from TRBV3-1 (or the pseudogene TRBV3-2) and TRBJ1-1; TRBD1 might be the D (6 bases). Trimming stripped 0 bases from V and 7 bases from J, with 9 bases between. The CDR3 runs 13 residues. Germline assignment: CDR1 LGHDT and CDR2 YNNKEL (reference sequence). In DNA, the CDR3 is TGTGCCAGCAGCCAAGATCCAGGGGTTGAAGCTTTCTTT. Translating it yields CASSQDPGVEAFF.

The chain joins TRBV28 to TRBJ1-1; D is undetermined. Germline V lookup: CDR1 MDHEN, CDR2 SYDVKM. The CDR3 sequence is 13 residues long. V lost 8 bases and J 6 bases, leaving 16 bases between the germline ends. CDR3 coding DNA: TGTGCCAGCCTTAATACAGTGGTGGCTGAAGCTTTCTTT. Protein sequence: CASLNTVVAEAFF.